One and the same sample provided the 10 T cell receptor beta chains below, sequenced in a study of blood T cells in healthy people across ages. A second PCR of 7 to 11 cycles used a sample-barcoded 5' primer and a J-beta primer mix. One entry per CDR3 protein results from TCRdb running MiXCR on the 5' RACE reads. The table shows about 1.6 million distinct CDR3 sequences, with about 32% occurring only once. The source material was blood. These receptors originate from a woman between 25 and 40 years old in good health.

The J gene is TRBJ1-2, the V gene TRBV12-3 or TRBV12-4, with a possible D match to TRBD1 (5 bases). The germline V and J ends were trimmed by 3 bases and 6 bases, with 11 bases remaining between them. This CDR3 region has 13 residues. The CDR3 coding sequence is TGTGCCAGCAGTTTGGGGGGTTGGGATGGCTACACCTTC. As protein: CASSLGGWDGYTF.

This chain connects TRBV30 to TRBJ2-7; 7 nucleotides agree with TRBD2. The ends lost 1 base at V and 0 bases at J; junction bases unmatched: 0. Germline V gives CDR1 GTSNPN, CDR2 SVGIG (reference sequence). This CDR3 contains 13 residues. Here the CDR3 DNA reads TGTGCCTGGAGTGGGGGGGGCTCCTACGAGCAGTACTTC. As protein: CAWSGGGSYEQYF.

V is TRBV6-1 and J is TRBJ2-1, with 10 bases fitting TRBD2. Germline CDR1 and CDR2: MNHNS and SASEGT. J lost 6 bases, V lost 6 bases, and 5 bases had no gene match. The CDR3 loop spans 14 amino acids. The CDR3 loop is CASRQSGRANEQFF. The CDR3 DNA reads as TGTGCCAGCAGGCAGAGCGGGAGGGCCAATGAGCAGTTCTTC.

As DNA, the CDR3 is TGTGCCAGCAGCCCAGTTATATCCCCAAAAGAGACCCAGTACTTC. This codes for CASSPVISPKETQYF. This chain links TRBV28 with TRBJ2-5; D is uncertain. The CDR3 contains 15 residues. The V gene's germline CDR1 is MDHEN and CDR2 SYDVKM. V lost 6 bases to trimming and J lost 3 bases, with 17 bases between them. Filled out from reference TRBV28 and TRBJ2-5, the complete variable domain reads DVKVTQSSRYLVKRTGEKVFLECVQDMDHENMFWYRQDPGLGLRLIYFSYDVKMKEKGDIPEGYSVSREKKERFSLILESASTNQTSMYLCASSPVISPKETQYFGPGTRLLVL.

This clonotype was observed a few times. With a much larger clone just one base away, this may be a read error. In DNA, the CDR3 is TGTGCCAGCAGTTCATGGGACAGTCGTGAAAAACTGTTTTTT. This codes for CASSSWDSREKLFF. This rearrangement joins TRBV27 to TRBJ1-4; the match to TRBD1 covers 7 bases. In germline, CDR1 is MNHEY, CDR2 SMNVEV (reference sequence). The junction had 6 bases not matched to a gene; V was cut back by 4 bases and J by 7 bases. This CDR3 comprises 14 residues.

The V call is TRBV20-1, the J call TRBJ2-3, with D possibly being TRBD1 or TRBD2 (5 bases each). V lost 6 bases and J 5 bases, leaving 30 bases between the germline ends. The CDR3 runs 18 residues. Germline CDR1 is DFQATT and CDR2 is SNEGSKA (reference sequence). In DNA form, the CDR3 reads TGCAGTGCCGCAGGAGAGAGTGGTCAGTCGGGACGGCGAGATACGCAGTATTTT. Translating it yields CSAAGESGQSGRRDTQYF.

The rearrangement uses TRBV29-1 and TRBJ2-7; TRBD2 aligns across 8 bases. Looked up from germline, CDR1 is SQVTM and CDR2 is ANQGSEA. This CDR3 is built from 13 residues. The junction had 8 bases not matched to a gene; V was cut back by 5 bases and J by 5 bases. CDR3 in DNA: TGCAGCGTTCGCACGGGGGGGCCCCACGAGCAGTACTTC. Translating it yields CSVRTGGPHEQYF.

This clonotype came up a few times. The rearrangement uses TRBV30 and TRBJ2-7; D not resolved. In germline, CDR1 is GTSNPN, CDR2 SVGIG (reference sequence). V was cut by 0 bases and J by 2 bases, with 11 bases left in between. CDR3 length: 14 amino acids. CDR3 amino acids: CAWSVNGNTYEQYF. For the CDR3, the DNA is TGTGCCTGGAGTGTTAATGGGAACACCTACGAGCAGTACTTC.

The chain employs TRBV20-1 and TRBJ2-3, with 13 bases matching TRBD2. The length of the CDR3 is 19 residues. From germline, CDR1 is DFQATT and CDR2 SNEGSKA (reference sequence). V was clipped by 4 bases and J by 0 bases; unmatched bases: 13. CDR3 coding DNA: TGCAGTGCTACACCACTAGCGGGGGGGCCCAGGGGAAGCACAGATACGCAGTATTTT. Protein: CSATPLAGGPRGSTDTQYF.

This clonotype was seen only a few times. The chain's CDR3 is CASGGNTDTQYF. DNA for the CDR3: TGTGCCAGCGGGGGGAACACAGATACGCAGTATTTT. V usage is TRBV2 and J usage is TRBJ2-3; D is possibly TRBD2 (6 bases). Germline-derived CDR1 and CDR2 are SNHLY and FYNNEI. CDR3 length: 12 residues. Trimming cost V 8 bases and J 2 bases, with 8 bases left between them.